This T cell receptor (beta chain) was observed in a study of blood T cell repertoires in COVID-19. The CDR3 length is 18 residues. From germline, CDR1 is MDHEN and CDR2 SYDVKM. Trimming removed 5 bases from V and 8 bases from J; junction bases left unmatched: 19. The study drew participants aged roughly 18 to 95 years from about two dozen US areas. Profiling relied on immunoSEQ multiplex PCR, and the TCRdb table lists in-frame clones only, not all of them. The table includes 150,000 to 200,000 clones, about nine tenths detected once. The sample consisted of PBMCs or T cells enriched from blood (not recorded which). The source is a woman aged 18-29 years who had recovered from COVID-19. The chain recombines TRBV28 with TRBJ1-2; 11 positions agree with TRBD1. The CDR3 DNA reads TGTGCCAGCAGTAGTTTATATAGGGACAGGGGGAATTTAGGGGGCTACACCTTC. This sequence encodes CASSSLYRDRGNLGGYTF.